The clone carrying this T cell receptor beta chain was seen a handful of times. Antigen specificity is unknown. MiXCR was run by TCRdb on the 5' RACE reads, yielding one entry per CDR3 protein. The sample comprises about 570,000 distinct CDR3 sequences, more than 9% of which are singletons, and 2.5% to 3.5% rests with the top ten. This entry belongs to a study of identical twins. This CDR3 is 13 amino acids long. Germline V gives CDR1 SGHTA, CDR2 FQGNSA. Trimming stripped 4 bases from V and 0 bases from J, with 7 bases between. Whole-study findings and limits: With monozygotic twins, out-of-frame TCR alpha sharing exceeded what models estimated.

These data were also reused for a study on yellow fever vaccine responses in identical twins.

The origin of this receptor is a woman under 30 in good health. The chain employs TRBV7-2 and TRBJ2-7, with D maybe TRBD2 (6 bases). Sequencing was carried out using PBMCs. CDR3 nucleotide sequence: TGTGCCAGCAGCTGGGACTTCTCCTACGAGCAGTACTTC. Its translation is CASSWDFSYEQYF. Looking up the rest from reference TRBV7-2 and TRBJ2-7 gives the full variable domain: GAGVSQSPSNKVTEKGKDVELRCDPISGHTALYWYRQSLGQGLEFLIYFQGNSAPDKSGLPSDRFSAERTGGSVSTLTIQRTQQEDSAVYLCASSWDFSYEQYFGPGTRLTVT.